Listed here are 19 T cell receptor beta chains from one sample, sequenced in a study of T cell responses to AZD1222 COVID-19 vaccine (dated by TCRdb to the early 2020s). In the paper's terms, the time point label means: baseline before first vaccination. The library relied on the immunoSEQ multiplex PCR assay. TCRdb retrieved this table from immuneACCESS and kept in-frame rearrangements only. Not all clones are present; in checked studies, unresolved V genes account for under half, and no reason is known for the remainder. The sample table records around 120,000 clones; over 75% of these occur just once. In total, the top ten clones hold approximately 6.6% of the sample. This sample comprised peripheral blood, obtained on day 0 of AZD1222 vaccination. The receptor set was obtained from an adult in good health.

This chain connects TRBV2 to TRBJ1-3; D is possibly TRBD1 (6 bases). This CDR3 spans 13 amino acids. V lost 5 bases and J lost 3, with 8 bases in between. Germline V gives CDR1 SNHLY, CDR2 FYNNEI. CDR3 nucleotide sequence: TGTGCCAGCAGTCTGGACAGTGGAAACACCATATATTTT. Protein: CASSLDSGNTIYF.

The chain joins TRBV28 to TRBJ1-6, with 7 bases lining up with TRBD1. V dropped 6 bases and J dropped 9; count of bases not matched to a gene: 8. CDR3 length equals 14 residues. Germline V CDR1 and CDR2: MDHEN, SYDVKM. The CDR3: CASRGQGEGSPLHF. In nucleotides, the CDR3 is TGTGCCAGCAGGGGTCAGGGGGAGGGTTCACCCCTCCACTTT.

J is TRBJ2-4 and V is TRBV2; 10 positions agree with TRBD1. J was trimmed by 6 bases and V by 10 bases; bases with no gene match: 6. The CDR3 spans 13 residues. Germline V gives CDR1 SNHLY, CDR2 FYNNEI. CDR3 amino acids: CAIPGQGRNIQYF. CDR3 nucleotide sequence: TGTGCCATCCCGGGACAGGGGAGAAACATTCAGTACTTC.

This rearrangement joins TRBV9 to TRBJ1-6; no clear D. The CDR3 has 15 amino acids. Germline CDR1 SGDLS, CDR2 YYNGEE. The V end lost 0 bases, the J end lost 8 bases, and 12 bases lay between the germline ends. The CDR3 nucleotides read TGTGCCAGCAGCGTAGCTAGCAGCCAGGATTCACCCCTCCACTTT. Protein product: CASSVASSQDSPLHF.

The chain links TRBV2 to TRBJ1-5; no reliable D call. Germline V gene lookup returns CDR1 SNHLY and CDR2 FYNNEI. The length of the CDR3 is 15 residues. Deletions cut 4 bases from V and 2 bases from J, with 12 bases between. The DNA for the CDR3 is TGTGCCAGCAGTGTAGATGGATTGGGCAATCAGCCCCAGCATTTT. Translation: CASSVDGLGNQPQHF.

Points on this clone: In the same sample, other DNA sequences code for this CDR3. The chain links TRBV6-5 to TRBJ2-7; possibly TRBD2 for D (6 bases). The CDR3 has 14 amino acids. Trimming took off 0 bases at V and 2 bases at J, with 8 bases between the two ends. CDR1 MNHEY and CDR2 SVGAGI come from the germline V gene. The CDR3 sequence: CASSYSGGPYEQYF. The CDR3 region has the DNA TGTGCCAGCAGTTACTCGGGAGGACCCTACGAGCAGTACTTC.

J is TRBJ2-3 and V is TRBV11-1; 11 bases are a match to TRBD2. Trimming took 5 bases from V and 1 from J; bases not matched to a gene: 2. Germline V CDR1 and CDR2: SGHAT, FQDESV (reference sequence). This CDR3 region has 15 residues. The CDR3 DNA is TGTGCCAGCAGCCCGGGACTAGCGGGCACAGATACGCAGTATTTT. Protein sequence: CASSPGLAGTDTQYF.

This chain connects TRBV27 to TRBJ2-7; D is unresolved. The CDR3 runs 14 residues. V lost 6 bases to trimming and J lost 0 bases, with 12 bases between them. Looked up from germline, CDR1 is MNHEY and CDR2 is SMNVEV (reference sequence). CDR3 nucleotide sequence: TGTGCCAGCAGCCCCCGCGGTCGCTCCTACGAGCAGTACTTC. Translated: CASSPRGRSYEQYF.

In its sample, this clone was seen a few times. The same CDR3 is also encoded by other DNA sequences in this sample. This chain joins TRBV28 and TRBJ2-2; D gene unclear. Germline V gene lookup returns CDR1 MDHEN and CDR2 SYDVKM. Trimming cost V 3 bases and J 5 bases, with 4 bases left between them. This CDR3 has 12 residues. CDR3 amino acids: CASSLLTGELFF. The CDR3 DNA sequence: TGTGCCAGCAGTTTGCTGACCGGGGAGCTGTTTTTT.

This chain links TRBV4-1 with TRBJ1-3; D is uncertain. The germline V gene has CDR1 MGHRA and CDR2 YSYEKL. This CDR3 region has 17 residues. Trimming removed 0 bases at V and 4 bases at J, with 16 bases between. The chain's CDR3 is CASSQDRDPANGNTIYF. The CDR3 DNA follows: TGCGCCAGCAGCCAAGATCGCGACCCTGCAAACGGAAACACCATATATTTT.

The J gene is TRBJ2-3, the V gene TRBV6-5, with 8 bases identical to TRBD2. The CDR3 runs to 15 residues. Germline CDR1 and CDR2: MNHEY and SVGAGI. The V and J ends lost 8 bases and 1 base, in that order; junction bases with no gene match: 8. The CDR3 bases are TGTGCCAGCCGTCTTACGGGAGGGCGCACAGATACGCAGTATTTT. Its translation is CASRLTGGRTDTQYF.

V gene TRBV7-9 combines with J gene TRBJ2-7; D ambiguous. The CDR3 is made up of 14 amino acids. From germline, CDR1 is SEHNR and CDR2 FQNEAQ (reference sequence). V was shortened by 1 base and J by 0 bases, with 7 bases between the two germline ends. The chain's CDR3 is CASSLVGSSYEQYF. CDR3 DNA: TGTGCCAGCAGCTTAGTGGGCAGCTCCTACGAGCAGTACTTC.

The chain is built from TRBV7-2 and TRBJ2-3, with D tentatively TRBD1 or TRBD2 (5 bases each). The CDR3 runs 13 residues. The V end lost 5 bases, the J end lost 4 bases, and 10 bases lay between the germline ends. Germline-derived CDR1 and CDR2 are SGHTA and FQGNSA. CDR3 nucleotides: TGTGCCAGCAGCGTCGGGACGTCAGATACGCAGTATTTT. Its translation: CASSVGTSDTQYF.

The sample holds a few counts of this clone. The chain combines TRBV18 with TRBJ1-5; possible D gene TRBD1, 6 bases. Germline V lookup: CDR1 KGHSH, CDR2 LQKENI. The CDR3 is 14 amino acids. Trimming stripped 4 bases from V and 4 bases from J, with 11 bases between. The CDR3 nucleotides read TGTGCCAGCTCACTCAACGACAGGAATCAGCCCCAGCATTTT. Amino acid sequence: CASSLNDRNQPQHF.

This clone was detected once. The chain uses TRBV9 and TRBJ2-7, with D unclear. The CDR3 is 14 residues long. V was shortened by 1 base and J by 0 bases, with 8 bases between the two germline ends. Germline CDR1 SGDLS, CDR2 YYNGEE. CDR3 loop: CASSVTGYSYEQYF. Written as DNA, the CDR3 is TGTGCCAGCAGCGTAACCGGGTACTCCTACGAGCAGTACTTC.

The rearrangement joins TRBV29-1 to TRBJ2-3; D may be TRBD2 (6 bases). In germline, CDR1 is SQVTM, CDR2 ANQGSEA. The CDR3 runs 15 residues. The ends were cut back, 2 bases at V and 2 bases at J, with 14 bases in the middle. DNA for the CDR3: TGCAGCGTTGAATTGGGGGGACGGTCCACAGATACGCAGTATTTT. Protein: CSVELGGRSTDTQYF.

The rearrangement joins TRBV4-1 to TRBJ2-7; either TRBD1 or TRBD2 may supply D (5 bases each). Germline loops: CDR1 MGHRA, CDR2 YSYEKL. V was trimmed by 0 bases and J by 0 bases, leaving 9 bases between them. The CDR3 consists of 15 residues. CDR3 nucleotides: TGCGCCAGCAGCCAAGATCCTGGGACCTCCTACGAGCAGTACTTC. Protein sequence: CASSQDPGTSYEQYF.

The J gene is TRBJ1-2, the V gene TRBV29-1, with a tentative D call TRBD1 (6 bases). Germline V gene data show CDR1 as SQVTM and CDR2 as ANQGSEA. The CDR3 is made up of 14 amino acids. V was trimmed by 7 bases and J by 4 bases, leaving 19 bases between them. For the CDR3, the DNA is TGCAGCGCACAGGGAGGAGTGCAGGCCTATGGCTACACCTTC. Protein product: CSAQGGVQAYGYTF.

The V gene is TRBV6-2 or TRBV6-3, the J gene TRBJ2-7, with D maybe TRBD2 (5 bases). Germline assignment: CDR1 MNHEY and CDR2 SVGEGT. The CDR3 consists of 15 residues. Trimming removed 3 bases from V and 2 bases from J, with 14 bases in between. The CDR3 reads CASSYSPTEAYEQYF. The CDR3 bases are TGTGCCAGCAGTTATAGTCCGACGGAGGCCTACGAGCAGTACTTC.